This T cell receptor (beta chain) was retrieved from a study of blood T cell repertoires in COVID-19. Study information: Whether acute or convalescent, the COVID-19 samples came from the United States, Italy and Spain.

Per the original data handling: Cell counts per sample came from amplifying reference gene primers. The protocol was immunoSEQ multiplex PCR, while the TCRdb copy is restricted to in-frame clones and leaves out a portion. The V and J calls and clone size were taken over from that table, and D and trimming were inferred from the DNA. There are about 270,000 clones in the sample; around nine tenths occur only once, and around 8.8% lies in the top ten. The CDR3 consists of 16 residues. Trimming cost V 2 bases and J 10 bases, with 18 bases left between them. The germline V gene encodes CDR1 MNHNS and CDR2 SASEGT.

Source material: peripheral blood. The TCR was taken from a man between 35 and 55 years old with active or convalescent COVID-19. The chain joins TRBV6-1 to TRBJ1-6, with D possibly being TRBD1 (6 bases). DNA for the CDR3: TGTGCCAGCAGTGAAACGTGGACAGCCCTTAGGTCACCCCTCCACTTT. Protein product: CASSETWTALRSPLHF.